The 2 T cell receptor beta chains below all came from one sample that was sequenced in a study of neoadjuvant anti-PD-1 for oral cavity cancer. The repertoire was sequenced with immunoSEQ multiplex PCR; TCRdb's copy has only in-frame clones and lacks some. This table has fewer than 40,000 clones, around nine tenths appearing once. Material: PBMCs, obtained before nivolumab (anti-PD-1) treatment. These receptor sequences come from a person between 35 and 79 years old with oral cavity squamous cell carcinoma.

The rearrangement links TRBV19 to TRBJ2-3; TRBD2 matches 14 bases. This CDR3 region has 18 residues. Trimming took 1 base from V and 0 from J; bases not matched to a gene: 3. The germline V gene encodes CDR1 LNHDA and CDR2 SQIVND (reference sequence). CDR3 amino acids: CASSIGLAGGASTDTQYF. The DNA of the CDR3 is TGTGCCAGTAGTATAGGACTAGCGGGGGGGGCTAGCACAGATACGCAGTATTTT.

The chain couples TRBV4-1 to TRBJ2-7; D might be TRBD1 (5 bases). Germline loops: CDR1 MGHRA, CDR2 YSYEKL. The CDR3 sequence is 17 residues long. Trimming removed 0 bases from V and 3 bases from J, with 18 bases in between. CDR3 coding DNA: TGCGCCAGCAGCCAAGAGGGGTGGGGCCCGAATATCTACGAGCAGTACTTC. The encoded protein is CASSQEGWGPNIYEQYF.